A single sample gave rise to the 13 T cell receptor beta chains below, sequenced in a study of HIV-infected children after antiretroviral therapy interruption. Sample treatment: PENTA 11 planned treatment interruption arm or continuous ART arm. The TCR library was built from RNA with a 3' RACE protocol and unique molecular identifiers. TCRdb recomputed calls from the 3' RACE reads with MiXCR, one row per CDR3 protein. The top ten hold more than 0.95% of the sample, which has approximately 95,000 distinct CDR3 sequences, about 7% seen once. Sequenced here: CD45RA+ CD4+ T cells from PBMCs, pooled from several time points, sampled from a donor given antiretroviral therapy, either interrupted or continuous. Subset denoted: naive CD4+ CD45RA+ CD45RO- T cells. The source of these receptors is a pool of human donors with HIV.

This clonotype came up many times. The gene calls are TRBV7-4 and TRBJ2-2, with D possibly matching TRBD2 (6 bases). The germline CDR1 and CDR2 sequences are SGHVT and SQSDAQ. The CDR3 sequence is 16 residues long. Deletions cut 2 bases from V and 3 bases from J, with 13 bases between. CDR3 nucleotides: TGTGCCAGCAGCTTACCTACGACTAGTTACACCGGGGAGCTGTTTTTT. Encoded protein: CASSLPTTSYTGELFF.

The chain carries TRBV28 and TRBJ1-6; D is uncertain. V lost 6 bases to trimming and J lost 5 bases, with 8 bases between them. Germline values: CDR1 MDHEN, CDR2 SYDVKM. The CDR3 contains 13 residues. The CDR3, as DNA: TGTGCCAGCAGGAACGGGAATAATTCACCCCTCCACTTT. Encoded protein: CASRNGNNSPLHF.

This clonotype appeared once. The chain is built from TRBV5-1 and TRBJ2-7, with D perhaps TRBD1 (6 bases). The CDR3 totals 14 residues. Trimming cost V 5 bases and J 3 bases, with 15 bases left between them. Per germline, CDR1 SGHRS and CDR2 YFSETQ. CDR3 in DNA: TGCGCCAGCAGTCGGGCAGGGGATAACTACGAGCAGTACTTC. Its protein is CASSRAGDNYEQYF.

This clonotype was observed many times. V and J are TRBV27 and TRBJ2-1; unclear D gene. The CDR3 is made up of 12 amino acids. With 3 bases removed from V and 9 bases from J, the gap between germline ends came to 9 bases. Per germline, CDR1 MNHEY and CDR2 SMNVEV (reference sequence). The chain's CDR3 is CASSFSYGEQFF. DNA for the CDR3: TGTGCCAGCAGTTTTTCTTATGGTGAGCAGTTCTTC.

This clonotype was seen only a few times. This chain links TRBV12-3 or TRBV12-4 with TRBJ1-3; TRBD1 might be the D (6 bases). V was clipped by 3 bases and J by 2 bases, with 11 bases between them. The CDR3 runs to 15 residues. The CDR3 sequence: CASSFLQGTGNTIYF. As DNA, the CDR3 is TGTGCCAGCAGTTTTTTACAGGGTACTGGAAACACCATATATTTT.

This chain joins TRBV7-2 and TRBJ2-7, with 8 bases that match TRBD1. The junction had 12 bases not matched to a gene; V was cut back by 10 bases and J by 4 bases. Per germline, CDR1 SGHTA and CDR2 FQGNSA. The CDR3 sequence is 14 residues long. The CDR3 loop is CATQGTGGRYEQYF. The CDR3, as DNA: TGTGCCACCCAAGGAACAGGGGGTCGATACGAGCAGTACTTC. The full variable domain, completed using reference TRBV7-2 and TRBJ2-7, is GAGVSQSPSNKVTEKGKDVELRCDPISGHTALYWYRQSLGQGLEFLIYFQGNSAPDKSGLPSDRFSAERTGGSVSTLTIQRTQQEDSAVYLCATQGTGGRYEQYFGPGTRLTVT.

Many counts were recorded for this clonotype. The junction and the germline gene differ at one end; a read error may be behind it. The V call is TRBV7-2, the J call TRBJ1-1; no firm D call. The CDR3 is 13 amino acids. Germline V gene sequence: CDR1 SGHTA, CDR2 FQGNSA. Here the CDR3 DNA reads TGTGCCAGCACCTTAGGACTGAACACTGAAGCTTTCTTT. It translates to CASTLGLNTEAFF.

In DNA, the CDR3 is TGTGCCTGGACCCGGGACAGGGGGTTGAAGGAGAACACCGGGGAGCTGTTTTTT. Its translation: CAWTRDRGLKENTGELFF. V usage is TRBV30 and J usage is TRBJ2-2; 11 bases align to TRBD1. Germline V gene data show CDR1 as GTSNPN and CDR2 as SVGIG (reference sequence). The CDR3 has 18 amino acids. With 4 bases clipped from V and 1 base from J, the junction kept 11 bases outside the gene matches.

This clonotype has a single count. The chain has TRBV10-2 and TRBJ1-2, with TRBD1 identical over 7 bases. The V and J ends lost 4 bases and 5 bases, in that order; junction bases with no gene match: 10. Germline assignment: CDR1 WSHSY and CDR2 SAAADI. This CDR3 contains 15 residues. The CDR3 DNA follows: TGCGCCAGCAGTGCGACCGGGACAGTTCCTTATGGCTACACCTTC. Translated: CASSATGTVPYGYTF.

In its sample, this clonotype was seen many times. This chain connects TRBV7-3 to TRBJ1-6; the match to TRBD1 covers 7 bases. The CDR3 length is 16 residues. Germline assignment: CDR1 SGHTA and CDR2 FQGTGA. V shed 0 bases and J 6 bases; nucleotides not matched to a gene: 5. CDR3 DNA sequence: TGTGCCAGCAGCTTAACCCTCGCAGGGGGTAATTCACCCCTCCACTTT. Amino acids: CASSLTLAGGNSPLHF.

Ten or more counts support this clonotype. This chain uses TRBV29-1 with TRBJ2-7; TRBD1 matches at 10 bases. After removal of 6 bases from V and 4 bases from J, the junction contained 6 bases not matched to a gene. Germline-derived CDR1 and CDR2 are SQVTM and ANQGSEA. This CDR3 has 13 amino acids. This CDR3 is CSVGTGVIYEQYF. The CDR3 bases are TGCAGCGTGGGGACAGGGGTTATATACGAGCAGTACTTC.

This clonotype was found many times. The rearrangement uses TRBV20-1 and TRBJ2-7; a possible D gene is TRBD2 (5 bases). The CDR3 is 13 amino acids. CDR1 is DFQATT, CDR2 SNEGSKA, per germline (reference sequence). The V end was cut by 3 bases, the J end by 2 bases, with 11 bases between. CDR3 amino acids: CSARNGDPYEQYF. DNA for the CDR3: TGCAGTGCTAGGAACGGGGATCCCTACGAGCAGTACTTC.

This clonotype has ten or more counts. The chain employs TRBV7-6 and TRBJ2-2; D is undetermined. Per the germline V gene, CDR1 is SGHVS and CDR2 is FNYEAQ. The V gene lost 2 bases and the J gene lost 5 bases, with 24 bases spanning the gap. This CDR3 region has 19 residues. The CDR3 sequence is CASSLSPNPGPLGTGELFF. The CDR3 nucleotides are TGTGCCAGCAGCTTATCCCCGAACCCCGGACCCTTAGGGACCGGGGAGCTGTTTTTT.